A selection of T cell receptor beta chains follows, all from one sample in a study of T cell responses to AZD1222 COVID-19 vaccine. Repertoires were generated with immunoSEQ multiplex PCR, while TCRdb's copy carries only in-frame clones and drops some. The sample carries 70,000 or so clones, 75% to 85% recorded once. The specimen comprised peripheral blood, sampled on day 0 of MenACWY control vaccination. These receptors all stem from an adult in good health. The CDR3 runs from the conserved cysteine through the conserved F or W. D genes are given only for firm matches. Size is stated for part of the rows, as once, few or many counts, or as a class when the clone is expanded.

j_gene: TRBJ2-1
v_gene: TRBV15
abundance: .
d_gene: .
CDR3aa: CATSRDNGNEQFF
CDR3nt: TGTGCCACCAGCAGAGACAACGGCAATGAGCAGTTCTTC

j_gene: TRBJ2-3
v_gene: TRBV4-1
abundance: .
d_gene: TRBD2
CDR3aa: CASSHLSRLAGDPDTQYF
CDR3nt: TGCGCCAGCAGCCACCTCTCCCGACTAGCGGGGGACCCAGATACGCAGTATTTT

j_gene: TRBJ1-3
v_gene: TRBV19
abundance: .
d_gene: .
CDR3aa: CASSGESGNTIYF
CDR3nt: TGTGCCAGTAGTGGGGAATCTGGAAACACCATATATTTT

j_gene: TRBJ1-3
v_gene: TRBV13
abundance: once
d_gene: .
CDR3aa: CASSLRGSSGNTIYF
CDR3nt: TGTGCCAGCAGCTTAAGGGGGAGCTCTGGAAACACCATATATTTT

j_gene: TRBJ2-2
v_gene: TRBV30
abundance: .
d_gene: TRBD2
CDR3aa: CAWSAGPGLRGDTGELFF
CDR3nt: TGTGCCTGGAGTGCCGGTCCCGGTCTCCGGGGGGACACCGGGGAGCTGTTTTTT

j_gene: TRBJ1-2
v_gene: TRBV28
abundance: .
d_gene: .
CDR3aa: CASSWLTENYGYTF
CDR3nt: TGTGCCAGCAGTTGGTTAACAGAAAACTATGGCTACACCTTC

j_gene: TRBJ1-5
v_gene: TRBV14
abundance: .
d_gene: TRBD1
CDR3aa: CASSPITGTGFQPQHF
CDR3nt: TGTGCCAGCAGCCCTATTACCGGGACAGGGTTCCAGCCCCAGCATTTT

j_gene: TRBJ1-3
v_gene: TRBV5-1
abundance: .
d_gene: .
CDR3aa: CASSSGDSGNTIYF
CDR3nt: TGCGCCAGCAGCTCAGGGGACTCTGGAAACACCATATATTTT

j_gene: TRBJ2-3
v_gene: TRBV4-2
abundance: once
d_gene: .
CDR3aa: CASSQIAVQDTQYF
CDR3nt: TGTGCCAGCAGCCAGATCGCGGTCCAAGATACGCAGTATTTT

j_gene: TRBJ2-7
v_gene: TRBV4-1
abundance: once
d_gene: .
CDR3aa: CASSPALMGYEQYF
CDR3nt: TGCGCCAGCAGCCCAGCTTTAATGGGCTACGAGCAGTACTTC

j_gene: TRBJ1-2
v_gene: TRBV6-5
abundance: .
d_gene: .
CDR3aa: CASSYSYGDNYGYTF
CDR3nt: TGTGCCAGCAGTTACAGCTACGGGGATAACTATGGCTACACCTTC

j_gene: TRBJ1-5
v_gene: TRBV4-1
abundance: .
d_gene: .
CDR3aa: CASSQDGSNQPQHF
CDR3nt: TGCGCCAGCAGCCAAGACGGGAGCAATCAGCCCCAGCATTTT

j_gene: TRBJ1-1
v_gene: TRBV20-1
abundance: once
d_gene: TRBD1
CDR3aa: CSASLLFNDRGETEAFF
CDR3nt: TGCAGTGCTAGTCTCCTTTTTAATGACAGGGGAGAAACTGAAGCTTTCTTT

j_gene: TRBJ1-4
v_gene: TRBV4-1
abundance: .
d_gene: .
CDR3aa: CASSQDGYIGEKLFF
CDR3nt: TGCGCCAGCAGCCAAGACGGTTATATAGGTGAAAAACTGTTTTTT

j_gene: TRBJ2-1
v_gene: TRBV30
abundance: once
d_gene: TRBD1
CDR3aa: CAWSPGQGWNEQFF
CDR3nt: TGTGCCTGGAGTCCGGGACAGGGGTGGAATGAGCAGTTCTTC

j_gene: TRBJ2-1
v_gene: TRBV6-1
abundance: .
d_gene: TRBD2
CDR3aa: CASSEAGTSGRNEQFF
CDR3nt: TGTGCCAGCAGTGAAGCGGGGACTAGCGGGAGAAATGAGCAGTTCTTC

j_gene: TRBJ2-2
v_gene: TRBV7-2
abundance: .
d_gene: .
CDR3aa: CASRQDLGELFF
CDR3nt: TGTGCCAGCAGGCAGGATCTCGGGGAGCTGTTTTTT

j_gene: TRBJ1-2
v_gene: TRBV28
abundance: .
d_gene: .
CDR3aa: CASSPPRAYGYTF
CDR3nt: TGTGCCAGCAGTCCCCCACGGGCCTATGGCTACACCTTC